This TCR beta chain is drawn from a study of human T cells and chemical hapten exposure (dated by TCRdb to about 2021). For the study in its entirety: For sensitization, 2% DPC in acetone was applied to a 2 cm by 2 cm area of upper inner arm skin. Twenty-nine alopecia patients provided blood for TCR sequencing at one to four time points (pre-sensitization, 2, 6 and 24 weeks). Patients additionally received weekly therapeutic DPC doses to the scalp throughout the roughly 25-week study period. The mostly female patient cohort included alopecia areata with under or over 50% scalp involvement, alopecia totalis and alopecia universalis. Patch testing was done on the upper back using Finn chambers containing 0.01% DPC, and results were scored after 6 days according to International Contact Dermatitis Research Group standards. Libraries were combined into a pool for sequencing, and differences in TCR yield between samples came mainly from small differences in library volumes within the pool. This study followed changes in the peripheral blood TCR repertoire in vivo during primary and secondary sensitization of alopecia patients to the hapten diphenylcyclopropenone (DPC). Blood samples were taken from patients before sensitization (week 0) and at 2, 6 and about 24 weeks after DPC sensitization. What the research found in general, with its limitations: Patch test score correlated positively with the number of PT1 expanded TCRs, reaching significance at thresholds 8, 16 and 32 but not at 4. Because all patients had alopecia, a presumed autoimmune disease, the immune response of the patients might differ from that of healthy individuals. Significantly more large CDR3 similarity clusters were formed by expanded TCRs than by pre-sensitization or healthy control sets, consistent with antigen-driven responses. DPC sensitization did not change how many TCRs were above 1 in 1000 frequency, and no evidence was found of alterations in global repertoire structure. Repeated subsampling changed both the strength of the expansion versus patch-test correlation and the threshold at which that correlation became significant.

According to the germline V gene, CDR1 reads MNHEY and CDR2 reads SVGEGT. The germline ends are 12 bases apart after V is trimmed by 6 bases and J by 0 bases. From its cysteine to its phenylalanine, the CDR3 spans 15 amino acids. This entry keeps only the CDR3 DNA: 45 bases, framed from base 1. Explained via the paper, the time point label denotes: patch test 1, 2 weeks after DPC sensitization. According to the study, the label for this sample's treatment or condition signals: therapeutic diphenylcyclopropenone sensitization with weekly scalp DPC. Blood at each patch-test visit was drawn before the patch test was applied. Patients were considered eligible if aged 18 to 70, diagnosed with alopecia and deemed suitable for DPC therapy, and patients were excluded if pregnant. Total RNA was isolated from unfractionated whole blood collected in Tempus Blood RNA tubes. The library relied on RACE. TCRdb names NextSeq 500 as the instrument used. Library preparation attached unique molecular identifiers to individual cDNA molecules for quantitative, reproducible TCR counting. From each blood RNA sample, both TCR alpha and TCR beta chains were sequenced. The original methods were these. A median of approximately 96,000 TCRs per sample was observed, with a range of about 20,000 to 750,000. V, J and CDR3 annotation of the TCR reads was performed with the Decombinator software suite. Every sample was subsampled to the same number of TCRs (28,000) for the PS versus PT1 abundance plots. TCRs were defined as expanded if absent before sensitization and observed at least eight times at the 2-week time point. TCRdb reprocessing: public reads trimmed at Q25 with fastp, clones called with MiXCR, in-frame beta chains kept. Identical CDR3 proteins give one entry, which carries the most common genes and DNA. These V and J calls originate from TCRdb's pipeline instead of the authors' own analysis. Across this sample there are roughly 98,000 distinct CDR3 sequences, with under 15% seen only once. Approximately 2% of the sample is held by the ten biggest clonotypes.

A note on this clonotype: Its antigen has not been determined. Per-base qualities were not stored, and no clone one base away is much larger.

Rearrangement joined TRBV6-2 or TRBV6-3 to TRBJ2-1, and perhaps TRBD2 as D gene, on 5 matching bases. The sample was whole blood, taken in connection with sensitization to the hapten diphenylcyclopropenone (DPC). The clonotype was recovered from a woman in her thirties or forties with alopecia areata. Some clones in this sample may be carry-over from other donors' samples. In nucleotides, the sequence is TGTGCCAGCAGATTAGGACTGATCTCCTACAATGAGCAGTTCTTC. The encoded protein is CASRLGLISYNEQFF.